Below, 27 T cell receptor beta chains from the same sample are listed, as sequenced in a study of T cells after yellow fever vaccination. TCRdb re-derived calls from the 5' RACE reads in MiXCR, one entry per CDR3 protein. The data contain some 400,000 distinct CDR3 sequences, 6.2% of them seen just once; the ten biggest clones take up about 15%. This material consisted of PBMCs, taken 5 days after the yellow fever booster vaccination. The receptor source for this set is a man in his thirties or forties who received the YFV17D yellow fever vaccine.

This clonotype has ten or more counts. CDR3 region: CASSPLDIDQPQHF. In DNA form, the CDR3 reads TGTGCCAGCAGCCCCTTAGACATAGACCAGCCCCAGCATTTT. The chain couples TRBV7-2 to TRBJ1-5, with unresolved D. Germline CDR1 SGHTA, CDR2 FQGNSA. CDR3 length: 14 residues. V lost 5 bases to trimming and J lost 7 bases, with 15 bases between them.

This clonotype was picked up a small number of times. V is TRBV6-2 or TRBV6-3 and J is TRBJ2-3, with a tentative D call TRBD2 (6 bases). V was pared by 0 bases and J by 0 bases, with 28 bases between. CDR1 MNHEY and CDR2 SVGEGT come from the germline V gene. This CDR3 region has 22 residues. CDR3 loop: CASSYSIHRPQGGGASTDTQYF. The CDR3, as DNA: TGTGCCAGCAGTTACTCGATCCACAGGCCTCAGGGCGGCGGGGCTAGCACAGATACGCAGTATTTT.

This clonotype was counted a few times. This chain links TRBV10-3 with TRBJ1-5, with D unresolved. Germline CDR1 and CDR2: ENHRY and SYGVKD. This CDR3 has 13 residues. Trimming took 4 bases from V and 4 from J, leaving 8 bases between them. The CDR3: CAISGGMNQPQHF. The CDR3 DNA sequence: TGTGCCATCAGTGGGGGAATGAATCAGCCCCAGCATTTT.

This clonotype was detected a few times. The J gene is TRBJ2-7, the V gene TRBV18, with unresolved D. Trimming removed 5 bases at V and 3 bases at J, with 11 bases between. Germline assignment: CDR1 KGHSH and CDR2 LQKENI. The CDR3 consists of 13 residues. The CDR3 sequence: CASSNQSVYEQYF. CDR3 nucleotide sequence: TGTGCCAGCTCAAACCAGTCTGTCTACGAGCAGTACTTC. Using reference TRBV18 and TRBJ2-7 for the parts outside the CDR3, the full variable domain is NAGVMQNPRHLVRRRGQEARLRCSPMKGHSHVYWYRQLPEEGLKFMVYLQKENIIDESGMPKERFSAEFPKEGPSILRIQQVVRGDSAAYFCASSNQSVYEQYFGPGTRLTVT.

This clonotype was detected many times. V usage is TRBV12-3 or TRBV12-4 and J usage is TRBJ2-7; 8 bases are shared with TRBD1. Trimming at V came to 6 bases and at J to 2 bases, leaving 6 bases not matched to a gene. The CDR3 covers 14 residues. The CDR3 loop is CASRRTGRTYEQYF. CDR3 nucleotide sequence: TGTGCCAGCAGGCGGACAGGGCGAACCTACGAGCAGTACTTC.

This clonotype showed up many times. V and J are TRBV14 and TRBJ2-7; the D is unclear. The germline V and J ends were trimmed by 1 base and 6 bases, with 10 bases remaining between them. Germline CDR1 is SGHDN and CDR2 is FVKESK. The CDR3 extends over 13 amino acids. The CDR3 coding sequence is TGTGCCAGCAGCCAAGGGTGGGTCCTCGAGCAGTACTTC. Amino acid sequence: CASSQGWVLEQYF.

This clonotype appeared many times. The chain has TRBV7-2 and TRBJ2-3; D remains unclear. The germline V gene encodes CDR1 SGHTA and CDR2 FQGNSA. The V end lost 5 bases, the J end lost 6 bases, and 9 bases lay between the germline ends. The CDR3 consists of 12 residues. Written as DNA, the CDR3 is TGTGCCAGCAGCCTGATGAGGGATACGCAGTATTTT. It specifies CASSLMRDTQYF.

A few counts support this clonotype. The genes are TRBV20-1 and TRBJ2-7; 15 positions match TRBD2. The CDR3 is made up of 15 amino acids. The V gene end was trimmed by 3 bases and the J gene end by 5 bases; junction bases not matched to a gene: 5. The germline CDR1 and CDR2 sequences are DFQATT and SNEGSKA (reference sequence). CDR3 nucleotides: TGCAGTGCTAGGGGGACTAGCGGGAGGTTCAACGAGCAGTACTTC. It codes for CSARGTSGRFNEQYF.

This clonotype turned up a few times. The rearrangement joins TRBV19 to TRBJ2-2; D unresolved. The V gene's germline CDR1 is LNHDA and CDR2 SQIVND (reference sequence). The CDR3 loop spans 13 amino acids. The V end was cut by 3 bases, the J end by 2 bases, with 4 bases between. In DNA, the CDR3 is TGTGCCAGTAGTATTCATAACACCGGGGAGCTGTTTTTT. This gives the protein CASSIHNTGELFF.

This clonotype was picked up a small number of times. The chain combines TRBV29-1 with TRBJ1-6; TRBD1 matches 7 bases. This CDR3 comprises 13 residues. Germline CDR1 reads SQVTM; CDR2 reads ANQGSEA. Trimming took 7 bases from V and 10 from J; bases not matched to a gene: 10. Here the CDR3 reads CSARQGMGSPLHF. CDR3 bases: TGCAGCGCGCGACAGGGAATGGGCTCACCCCTCCACTTT.

This clonotype occurred many times. The CDR3 DNA sequence: TGTGCCAGCAGCGCGAGGGAGCTTATAACAGATACGCAGTATTTT. Translation gives CASSARELITDTQYF. The chain uses TRBV14 and TRBJ2-3; weak D call: TRBD2 (5 bases). From germline, CDR1 is SGHDN and CDR2 FVKESK. The length of the CDR3 is 15 residues. V lost 5 bases and J 3 bases, leaving 15 bases between the germline ends.

This clonotype was recorded a few times. V gene TRBV7-2 combines with J gene TRBJ2-3; 9 bases align to TRBD2. The trim removed 1 base at V and 4 bases at J, leaving 9 bases unmatched. The CDR3 sequence is 17 residues long. Germline CDR1 and CDR2: SGHTA and FQGNSA. The CDR3 nucleotides read TGTGCCAGCAGCTTAGTAGCGGCGGGGGGGGGGCCAGATACGCAGTATTTT. Residues: CASSLVAAGGGPDTQYF.

In nucleotides, the CDR3 is TGTGCCACCACCTTTGGGGGGAGCGAGCAGTACTTC. Translation: CATTFGGSEQYF. This chain connects TRBV19 to TRBJ2-7; weak D call: TRBD2 (6 bases). This CDR3 comprises 12 residues. The germline gives CDR1 LNHDA, CDR2 SQIVND (reference sequence). The ends were cut back, 10 bases at V and 6 bases at J, with 16 bases in the middle. The variable domain in full, completed from reference TRBV19 and TRBJ2-7, reads DGGITQSPKYLFRKEGQNVTLSCEQNLNHDAMYWYRQDPGQGLRLIYYSQIVNDFQKGDIAEGYSVSREKKESFPLTVTSAQKNPTAFYLCATTFGGSEQYFGPGTRLTVT.

This clonotype was seen more than once but under ten times. The chain employs TRBV4-3 and TRBJ2-1, with 8 bases that match TRBD2. The CDR3 runs to 16 residues. V gave up 0 bases and J gave up 3 bases; unmatched junction bases: 4. Germline V gene sequence: CDR1 LGHNA, CDR2 YSLEER. CDR3 sequence: CASSQDTSGHYNEQFF. CDR3 nucleotide sequence: TGCGCCAGCAGCCAAGACACTAGCGGCCACTACAATGAGCAGTTCTTC.

The rearrangement joins TRBV12-3 or TRBV12-4 to TRBJ2-1; 13 bases match TRBD2. The CDR3 runs 16 residues. J was trimmed by 3 bases and V by 5 bases; bases with no gene match: 4. As DNA, the CDR3 is TGTGCCAGCAGTCGCGGACTAGCGGGAGACTACAATGAGCAGTTCTTC. Translation: CASSRGLAGDYNEQFF.

In its sample, this clonotype was seen many times. V usage is TRBV6-5 and J usage is TRBJ2-7; 7 nucleotides line up with TRBD1. J was trimmed by 4 bases and V by 11 bases; bases with no gene match: 5. The CDR3 is made up of 11 amino acids. Per the germline V gene, CDR1 is MNHEY and CDR2 is SVGAGI. CDR3 in DNA: TGTGCCGCAACCAGGGGGTACGAGCAGTACTTC. The encoded protein is CAATRGYEQYF.

There are many counts of this clonotype. This chain links TRBV4-3 with TRBJ2-1; 10 bases agree with TRBD1. Trimming removed 5 bases from V and 5 bases from J; junction bases left unmatched: 6. CDR1 and CDR2 from the germline V gene are LGHNA and YSLEER. The CDR3 consists of 15 residues. The CDR3 here is CASSSGQGEHNEQFF. The CDR3 DNA is TGCGCCAGCAGCAGCGGACAGGGGGAGCACAATGAGCAGTTCTTC.

This clonotype was counted only a few times. The junction shows a germline mismatch at one end, possibly a read error. The chain joins TRBV29-1 to TRBJ1-3; D call uncertain. Germline V CDR1 and CDR2: SQVTM, ANQGSEA. This CDR3 contains 13 residues. The CDR3 bases are TGCAGCGTGGAAGACTCTTACCAGGACACCATATATTTT. Amino acid sequence: CSVEDSYQDTIYF.

This clonotype was observed a handful of times. The rearrangement joins TRBV7-7 to TRBJ2-3; D gene unclear. Germline V gene data show CDR1 as SSHAT and CDR2 as FNYEAQ (reference sequence). This CDR3 is 15 amino acids long. Trimming shortened V by 1 base and J by 0 bases, and 8 bases separated the two germline ends. For the CDR3, the DNA is TGTGCCAGCAGCTTAGGGATGGCTAGCACAGATACGCAGTATTTT. Translation: CASSLGMASTDTQYF.

The chain is built from TRBV11-1 and TRBJ2-3; TRBD2 might be the D (5 bases). The CDR3 consists of 13 residues. Germline CDR1 SGHAT, CDR2 FQDESV (reference sequence). V lost 5 bases, J lost 7 bases, and 13 bases lay in between. CDR3 sequence (DNA): TGTGCCAGCAGCCTCTATCGAGGGAATACGCAGTATTTT. Its protein product is CASSLYRGNTQYF.

This clonotype was picked up a small number of times. This sequence joins TRBV20-1 and TRBJ2-1; 9 bases fit TRBD2. V lost 0 bases to trimming and J lost 9 bases; unmatched junction nucleotides: 12. This CDR3 comprises 16 residues. Germline V lookup: CDR1 DFQATT, CDR2 SNEGSKA (reference sequence). Written as DNA, the CDR3 is TGCAGTGCTAGAGATCTTCGTGGGACTAGCTTTCTTGAGCAGTTCTTC. It is translated as CSARDLRGTSFLEQFF.

This clonotype has at least ten counts. The genes are TRBV10-2 and TRBJ2-3, with a possible D match to TRBD1 (6 bases). The CDR3 has 13 amino acids. Trimming took 8 bases from V and 0 from J, leaving 9 bases between them. Germline assignment: CDR1 WSHSY and CDR2 SAAADI. The CDR3 region has the DNA TGCGCCAGCGGACAGACTAGCACAGATACGCAGTATTTT. Protein: CASGQTSTDTQYF.

The rearrangement links TRBV4-1 to TRBJ2-7, with a tentative D call TRBD2 (6 bases). The ends were cut back, 1 base at V and 6 bases at J, with 13 bases in the middle. The CDR3 is 14 amino acids. Per the germline V gene, CDR1 is MGHRA and CDR2 is YSYEKL. Here the CDR3 reads CASSQGWRDSEQYF. The CDR3 DNA reads as TGCGCCAGCAGCCAAGGATGGCGGGACTCCGAGCAGTACTTC.

This clonotype came up once. Given the absence of the conserved phenylalanine or tryptophan at the CDR3 end, a read error is likely. J is TRBJ2-7 and V is TRBV6-5; 11 bases map to TRBD1. The CDR3 length is 15 residues. The germline gives CDR1 MNHEY, CDR2 SVGAGI. J gave up 3 bases and V 2 bases, and 3 bases lay outside the gene matches. Here the CDR3 reads CASSYRDRGIYEQYL. CDR3 coding DNA: TGTGCCAGCAGTTACAGGGACAGGGGGATCTACGAGCAGTACCTC.

There are a few counts of this clonotype. J is TRBJ2-1 and V is TRBV6-2 or TRBV6-3; maybe TRBD1 (5 bases). The CDR3 runs to 13 residues. With 7 bases removed from V and 9 bases from J, the gap between germline ends came to 16 bases. CDR1 is MNHEY, CDR2 SVGEGT, per germline. CDR3 amino acids: CASKIRPQGEQFF. The CDR3 region has the DNA TGTGCCAGCAAGATCCGGCCTCAGGGTGAGCAGTTCTTC.

In regard to this clonotype: The CDR3 does not close with the conserved phenylalanine or tryptophan, likely indicating a read error. This chain uses TRBV4-3 with TRBJ1-2; D is ambiguous. V was cut by 0 bases and J by 9 bases, with 17 bases left in between. This CDR3 comprises 15 residues. The germline V gene encodes CDR1 LGHNA and CDR2 YSLEER. The CDR3, as DNA: TGCGCCAGCAGCCAAGACACTGAGACCCTCGGAAGCTACACCTAC. Translating gives CASSQDTETLGSYTY.

This clonotype has just a few counts. The CDR3 reads CASSLRASGRSRTGELFF. DNA for the CDR3: TGTGCCAGCAGCTTAAGGGCTAGCGGGAGATCAAGGACCGGGGAGCTGTTTTTT. V gene TRBV7-2 combines with J gene TRBJ2-2, with TRBD2 identical over 10 bases. The V gene's germline CDR1 is SGHTA and CDR2 FQGNSA. The CDR3 is 18 residues long. J gave up 5 bases and V 2 bases, and 11 bases lay outside the gene matches.